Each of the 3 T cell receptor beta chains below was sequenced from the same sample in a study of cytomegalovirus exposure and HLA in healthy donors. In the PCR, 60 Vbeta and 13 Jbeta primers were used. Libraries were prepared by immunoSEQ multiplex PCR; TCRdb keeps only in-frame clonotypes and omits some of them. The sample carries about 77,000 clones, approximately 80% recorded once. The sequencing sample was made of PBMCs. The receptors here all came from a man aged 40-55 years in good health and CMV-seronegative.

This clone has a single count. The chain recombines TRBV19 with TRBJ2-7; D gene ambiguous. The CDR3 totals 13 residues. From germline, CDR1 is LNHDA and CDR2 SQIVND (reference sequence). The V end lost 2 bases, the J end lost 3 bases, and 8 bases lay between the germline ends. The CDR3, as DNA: TGTGCCAGTAGTATAACTTCGCGCTACGAGCAGTACTTC. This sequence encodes CASSITSRYEQYF.

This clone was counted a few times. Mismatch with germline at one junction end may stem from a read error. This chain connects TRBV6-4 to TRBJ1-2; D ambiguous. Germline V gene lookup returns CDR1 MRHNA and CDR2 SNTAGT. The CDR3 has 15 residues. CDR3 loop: CASSDSGEANYGYPF. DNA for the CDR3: TGTGCCAGCAGTGACTCAGGAGAAGCTAACTATGGCTACCCCTTC.

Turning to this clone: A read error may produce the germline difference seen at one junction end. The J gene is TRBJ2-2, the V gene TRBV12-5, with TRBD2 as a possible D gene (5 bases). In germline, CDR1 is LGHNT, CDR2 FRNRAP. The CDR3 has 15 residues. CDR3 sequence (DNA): TGTGCTAGTGGTTTGGTACTGGAACACACCGGGGAGCTGTTCTTT. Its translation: CASGLVLEHTGELFF.